Listed below are T cell receptor beta chains from one sample, sequenced in a study of blood T cell repertoires in COVID-19. TCRdb's table, derived via immunoSEQ multiplex PCR, lists solely in-frame clones and lacks some. The sample yields hundreds of thousands of clones, around 89% seen once. The sample taken for sequencing was PBMCs or T cells enriched from blood (not recorded which). The receptors stem from a woman aged 50 to 65 who had recovered from COVID-19. Each CDR3 is given with its conserved first and last residue. Each record gives: clone size, D gene, V gene, J gene, CDR3 protein, CDR3 DNA. D genes are given only for firm matches. Rows may omit the clone size; those that give it use once, few, many or a size class.

NA	TRBD2	TRBV5-4	TRBJ2-5	CASSSGLAGGETQYF	TGTGCCAGCAGCTCGGGACTAGCGGGAGGAGAGACCCAGTACTTC
NA	TRBD2	TRBV5-5	TRBJ2-5	CASSPTGTSGMYQETQYF	TGTGCCAGCAGCCCAACCGGGACTAGCGGGATGTACCAAGAGACCCAGTACTTC
NA	NA	TRBV24-1	TRBJ1-5	CATSDSTGSSQPQHF	TGTGCCACCAGTGATTCCACAGGGTCCTCCCAGCCCCAGCATTTT
NA	NA	TRBV28	TRBJ2-5	CASSLGETQYF	TGTGCCAGCAGTTTAGGCGAGACCCAGTACTTC
NA	TRBD1	TRBV19	TRBJ2-6	CASTDRASGANVLTF	TGTGCCAGTACGGACAGGGCCTCTGGGGCCAACGTCCTGACTTTC
NA	TRBD1	TRBV6-2/TRBV6-3	TRBJ2-1	CASSQGVEQFF	TGTGCCAGCAGCCAGGGGGTTGAGCAGTTCTTC
NA	TRBD2	TRBV19	TRBJ2-1	CASMGPGLAPAEQFF	TGTGCCAGTATGGGACCGGGACTAGCGCCCGCTGAGCAGTTCTTC
NA	NA	TRBV11-2	TRBJ2-5	CASSSGSVQETQYF	TGTGCCAGCAGTTCAGGGTCAGTTCAAGAGACCCAGTACTTC
NA	NA	TRBV2	TRBJ2-7	CASKSGYSYEQYF	TGTGCCAGCAAGTCAGGGTACTCCTACGAGCAGTACTTC
NA	TRBD2	TRBV18	TRBJ2-7	CASSRRLAGSGTYEQYF	TGTGCCAGCTCACGACGACTAGCTGGGTCTGGGACCTACGAGCAGTACTTC
once	TRBD1	TRBV30	TRBJ2-7	CAWSVLGDRGSYEQYF	TGTGCCTGGAGTGTACTGGGGGACAGGGGGAGCTACGAGCAGTACTTC
NA	NA	TRBV11-2	TRBJ2-3	CASSLIGKGDTQYF	TGTGCCAGCAGCTTAATCGGGAAGGGAGATACGCAGTATTTT
NA	NA	TRBV7-9	TRBJ1-2	CASSLDSPYDTF	TGTGCCAGCAGCTTAGACAGCCCGTACGACACCTTC
NA	TRBD2	TRBV11-2	TRBJ2-1	CASSTRTSGSSAIYNEQFF	TGTGCCAGCAGCACGAGGACTAGCGGGAGTTCCGCTATCTACAATGAGCAGTTCTTC
NA	TRBD2	TRBV7-3	TRBJ2-1	CASSSRGSSGRDNEQFF	TGTGCCAGCAGCTCGCGAGGATCTAGCGGGAGGGACAATGAGCAGTTCTTC
NA	TRBD1	TRBV4-3	TRBJ1-1	CASRPSHRGVGTEAFF	TGCGCCAGCAGACCCTCCCACAGGGGTGTGGGAACTGAAGCTTTCTTT
NA	NA	TRBV28	TRBJ2-7	CASSFPRGTAAIYEQYF	TGTGCCAGCAGTTTCCCCCGGGGGACAGCAGCCATCTACGAGCAGTACTTC
few	TRBD1	TRBV5-1	TRBJ1-1	CASRTGVSVNTEAFF	TGCGCCAGCAGGACAGGGGTGTCGGTGAACACTGAAGCTTTCTTT
NA	TRBD1	TRBV18	TRBJ1-2	CASSLGQDYNYGYTF	TGTGCCAGCTCCTTGGGACAGGATTATAACTATGGCTACACCTTC
NA	TRBD2	TRBV5-1	TRBJ2-1	CASSLGIGGRARYEQFF	TGCGCCAGCAGCTTGGGTATAGGTGGGAGGGCCCGGTATGAGCAGTTCTTC
NA	NA	TRBV4-1	TRBJ1-2	CASSQAGYGYTF	TGCGCCAGCAGCCAAGCAGGGTATGGCTACACCTTC
NA	NA	TRBV2	TRBJ2-3	CASSERQTRQNTQYF	TGTGCCAGCAGTGAACGCCAGACCAGACAGAATACGCAGTATTTT
NA	NA	TRBV6-5	TRBJ1-5	CAGQGTHGGHQPQHF	TGTGCCGGACAAGGGACACACGGTGGGCATCAGCCCCAGCATTTT
NA	NA	TRBV6-5	TRBJ2-5	CASSYSTTGGQETQYF	TGTGCCAGCAGTTACTCGACTACTGGGGGGCAAGAGACCCAGTACTTC
NA	TRBD1	TRBV6-5	TRBJ1-4	CASSYHRDSNEKLFF	TGTGCCAGCAGTTACCACCGGGACAGTAATGAAAAACTGTTTTTT
NA	TRBD2	TRBV7-2	TRBJ2-3	CASSITGTSGRANTQYF	TGTGCCAGCAGCATTACTGGGACTAGCGGCCGGGCAAATACGCAGTATTTT
once	NA	TRBV4-2	TRBJ1-3	CASSQEEFLDSGNTIYF	TGTGCCAGCAGCCAAGAAGAGTTTCTCGACTCTGGAAACACCATATATTTT
once	NA	TRBV27	TRBJ2-7	CATRTIGYEQYF	TGTGCCACCAGAACAATTGGCTACGAGCAGTACTTC
NA	NA	TRBV12-3/TRBV12-4	TRBJ1-5	CASRAGYGEPQHF	TGTGCCAGCAGGGCCGGGTACGGGGAGCCCCAGCATTTT
once	TRBD1	TRBV28	TRBJ1-2	CASSPGTAYNYGYTF	TGTGCCAGCAGTCCAGGGACAGCTTATAACTATGGCTACACCTTC
NA	TRBD1	TRBV5-1	TRBJ1-6	CASNRDRNSPLHF	TGCGCCAGCAACCGGGACAGGAATTCACCCCTCCACTTT
NA	TRBD2	TRBV27	TRBJ2-1	CASRGGARVINEQFF	TGTGCCAGCAGGGGAGGGGCCCGGGTTATCAATGAGCAGTTCTTC
NA	NA	TRBV20-1	TRBJ1-1	CSAGANTEAFF	TGCAGTGCTGGGGCGAACACTGAAGCTTTCTTT
few	NA	TRBV27	TRBJ2-7	CASKAGVGEQYF	TGTGCCAGCAAGGCAGGGGTTGGCGAGCAGTACTTC